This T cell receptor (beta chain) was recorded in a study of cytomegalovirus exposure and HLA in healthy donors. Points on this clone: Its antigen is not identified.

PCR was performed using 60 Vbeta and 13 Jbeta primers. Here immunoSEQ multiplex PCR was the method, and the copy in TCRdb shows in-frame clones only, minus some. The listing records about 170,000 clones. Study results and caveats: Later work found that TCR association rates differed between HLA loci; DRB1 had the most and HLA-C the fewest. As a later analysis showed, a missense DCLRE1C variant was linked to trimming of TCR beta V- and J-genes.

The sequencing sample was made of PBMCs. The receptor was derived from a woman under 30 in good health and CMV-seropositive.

The chain's CDR3 is CASSQRRATNEKLFF. CDR3 nucleotides: TGCGCCAGCAGCCAGAGGAGGGCAACTAATGAAAAACTGTTTTTT. The chain employs TRBV4-1 and TRBJ1-4; D gene uncertain. The V end lost 3 bases, the J end lost 0 bases, and 8 bases lay between the germline ends. This CDR3 is 15 amino acids long. Germline V lookup: CDR1 MGHRA, CDR2 YSYEKL.